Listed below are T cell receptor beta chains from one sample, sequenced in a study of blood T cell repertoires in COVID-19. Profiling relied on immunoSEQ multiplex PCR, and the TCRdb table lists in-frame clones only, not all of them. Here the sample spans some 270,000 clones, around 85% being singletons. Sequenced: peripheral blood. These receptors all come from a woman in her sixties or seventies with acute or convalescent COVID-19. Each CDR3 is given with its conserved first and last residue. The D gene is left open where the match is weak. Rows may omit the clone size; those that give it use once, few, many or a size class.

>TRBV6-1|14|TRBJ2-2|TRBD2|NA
CASRMGGFTGELFF
TGTGCCAGCAGGATGGGGGGGTTCACCGGGGAGCTGTTTTTT
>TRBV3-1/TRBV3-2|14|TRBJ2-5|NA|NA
CASTLLAAQETQYF
TGTGCCAGCACCCTTTTAGCGGCCCAAGAGACCCAGTACTTC
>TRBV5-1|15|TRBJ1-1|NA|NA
CASSAVMFSGIEAFF
TGCGCCAGCAGCGCGGTTATGTTTAGTGGCATTGAAGCTTTCTTT
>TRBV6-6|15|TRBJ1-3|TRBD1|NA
CASSDRGLSGNTIYF
TGTGCCAGCAGTGACAGGGGGCTCTCTGGAAACACCATATATTTT
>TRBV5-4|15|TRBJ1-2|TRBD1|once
CASRHQGAWDYGYTF
TGTGCCAGCAGACACCAGGGGGCTTGGGACTATGGCTACACCTTC
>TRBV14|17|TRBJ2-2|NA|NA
CASSQASMRVGTGELFF
TGTGCCAGCAGCCAAGCGAGTATGAGGGTTGGCACCGGGGAGCTGTTTTTT
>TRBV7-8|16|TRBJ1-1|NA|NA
CASSLPRGGRDTEAFF
TGTGCCAGCAGCCTCCCCCGGGGGGGACGGGACACTGAAGCTTTCTTT
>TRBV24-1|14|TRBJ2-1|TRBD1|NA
CAIRGQGRGDEQFF
TGTGCCATCAGGGGACAGGGCCGGGGCGATGAGCAGTTCTTC
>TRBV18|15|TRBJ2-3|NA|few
CASQRGISAADTQYF
TGTGCCAGCCAACGGGGAATTAGCGCAGCAGATACGCAGTATTTT
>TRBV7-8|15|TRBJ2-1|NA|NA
CASSLSISSYNEQFF
TGTGCCAGCAGTTTGTCCATTAGCTCCTACAATGAGCAGTTCTTC
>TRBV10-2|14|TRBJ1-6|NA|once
CASSEGGRSSPLHF
TGCGCCAGCAGTGAGGGGGGCCGGAGTTCACCCCTCCACTTT
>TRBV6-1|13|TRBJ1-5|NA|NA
CASSENSGRPQHF
TGTGCCAGCAGTGAAAACTCCGGGAGGCCCCAGCATTTT
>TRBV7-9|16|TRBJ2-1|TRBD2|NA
CASSLAGRGAYNEQFF
TGTGCCAGCAGCTTAGCCGGGCGGGGGGCCTACAATGAGCAGTTCTTC
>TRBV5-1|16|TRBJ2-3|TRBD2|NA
CASSFQAGGLTDTQYF
TGCGCCAGCAGCTTCCAAGCGGGGGGCCTCACAGATACGCAGTATTTT
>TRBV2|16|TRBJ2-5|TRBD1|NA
CASSESSGTGRETQYF
TGTGCCAGCAGTGAATCCTCCGGGACAGGGAGGGAGACCCAGTACTTC
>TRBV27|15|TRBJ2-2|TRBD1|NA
CASSPGTGVTGELFF
TGTGCCAGCAGTCCCGGGACAGGGGTTACCGGGGAGCTGTTTTTT
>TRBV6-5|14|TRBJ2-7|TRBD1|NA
CASRGRGQGPEQYF
TGTGCCAGCAGGGGCCGTGGACAGGGGCCGGAGCAGTACTTC
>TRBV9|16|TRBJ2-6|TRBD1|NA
CASKRDRGSGANVLTF
TGTGCCAGCAAAAGGGACAGGGGGTCCGGGGCCAACGTCCTGACTTTC
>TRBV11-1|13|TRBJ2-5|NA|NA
CASSFEDRETQYF
TGTGCCAGCAGCTTTGAAGACAGGGAGACCCAGTACTTC
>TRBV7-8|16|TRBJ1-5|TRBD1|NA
CASRRGTGYSNQPQHF
TGTGCCAGCCGCCGGGGGACAGGGTATAGCAATCAGCCCCAGCATTTT
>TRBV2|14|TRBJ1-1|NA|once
CASSQGGFGTEAFF
TGTGCCAGCAGCCAAGGGGGATTTGGCACTGAAGCTTTCTTT
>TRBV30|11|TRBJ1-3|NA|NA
CAWSPGDTIYF
TGTGCCTGGAGCCCGGGTGACACCATATATTTT
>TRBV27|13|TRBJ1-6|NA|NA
CASSRDRSVPLHF
TGTGCCAGCAGCCGAGACAGGTCGGTACCCCTCCACTTT
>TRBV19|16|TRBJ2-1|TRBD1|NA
CASRNRGRRPYNEQFF
TGTGCCAGTAGGAACAGGGGGCGCCGTCCTTACAATGAGCAGTTCTTC
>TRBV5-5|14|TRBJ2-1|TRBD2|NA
CASSSLTSGDEQFF
TGTGCCAGCAGCTCTTTGACTAGCGGGGATGAGCAGTTCTTC
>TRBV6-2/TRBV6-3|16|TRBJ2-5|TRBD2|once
CASSFTSGGFKKTQYF
TGTGCCAGCAGTTTTACCAGCGGGGGGTTCAAGAAGACCCAGTACTTC
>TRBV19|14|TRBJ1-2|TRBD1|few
CASSMTGTGAGYTF
TGTGCCAGTAGTATGACCGGGACAGGGGCTGGCTACACCTTC
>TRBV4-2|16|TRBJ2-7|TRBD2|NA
CASSQIGGGGAPEQYF
TGTGCCAGCAGCCAAATTGGTGGCGGGGGGGCTCCCGAGCAGTACTTC
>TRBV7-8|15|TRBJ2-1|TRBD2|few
CASSLELAGGNEQFF
TGTGCCAGCAGCTTAGAACTAGCGGGGGGGAATGAGCAGTTCTTC
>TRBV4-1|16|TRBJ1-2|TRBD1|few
CASSPDRGFMDYGYTF
TGCGCCAGCAGCCCCGACAGGGGGTTTATGGACTATGGCTACACCTTC
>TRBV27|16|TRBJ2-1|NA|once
CASMITGVKFNNEQFF
TGTGCCAGCATGATCACGGGGGTCAAATTCAACAATGAGCAGTTCTTC
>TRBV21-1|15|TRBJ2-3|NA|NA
CASRIGTSITDTQYF
TGTGCCAGCAGGATCGGGACTAGTATCACAGATACGCAGTATTTT
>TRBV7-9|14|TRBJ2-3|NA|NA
CASSMGLGTDTQYF
TGTGCCAGCAGCATGGGACTCGGCACAGATACGCAGTATTTT
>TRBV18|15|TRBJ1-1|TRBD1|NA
CASSFQGQMNTEAFF
TGTGCCAGCTCATTCCAGGGACAGATGAACACTGAAGCTTTCTTT
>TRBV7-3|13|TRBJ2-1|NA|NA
CASSLGLLGEQFF
TGTGCCAGCAGCCTCGGACTACTGGGCGAGCAGTTCTTC
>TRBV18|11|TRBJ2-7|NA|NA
CASSLGNEQYF
TGTGCCAGCTCACTCGGGAACGAGCAGTACTTC
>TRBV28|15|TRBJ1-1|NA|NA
CASSLSTQGPAEAFF
TGTGCCAGCAGTTTATCCACACAGGGCCCAGCTGAAGCTTTCTTT
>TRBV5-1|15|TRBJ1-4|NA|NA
CASSSVGEPNEKLFF
TGCGCCAGCAGCTCGGTCGGGGAGCCGAATGAAAAACTGTTTTTT
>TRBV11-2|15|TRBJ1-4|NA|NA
CASSPGGGVGEKLFF
TGTGCCAGCAGCCCCGGCGGCGGGGTTGGTGAAAAACTGTTTTTT
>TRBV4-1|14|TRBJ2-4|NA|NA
CASSQGWGLGIQYF
TGCGCCAGCAGCCAAGGTTGGGGCCTGGGCATTCAGTACTTC
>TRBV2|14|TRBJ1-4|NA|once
CASSEQGKGEKLFF
TGTGCCAGCAGTGAACAGGGAAAGGGGGAAAAACTGTTTTTT
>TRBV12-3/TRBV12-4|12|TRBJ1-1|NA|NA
CASSWPNTEAFF
TGTGCCAGCAGTTGGCCGAACACTGAAGCTTTCTTT
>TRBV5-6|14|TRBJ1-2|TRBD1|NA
CASSLTGEDYGYTF
TGTGCCAGCAGCCTGACAGGGGAGGACTATGGCTACACCTTC